Each of the 27 T cell receptor beta chains below was sequenced from the same sample in a study of post-analysis software for immune sequencing data (dated by TCRdb to 2014 to 2015). Study-level results and caveats: Roughly 5 TRBV segments, including TRBV5-6, TRBV5-1 and TRBV20-1, were significantly more frequent in patients than controls.

These TCRs are of unknown antigen specificity. The method behind the library was PCR. The instrument given in TCRdb is Illumina HiSeq 2500. Unique molecular identifiers were incorporated into TCR beta cDNA libraries to reduce PCR and sequencing biases. TCRdb reran the public reads through fastp at Q25 and MiXCR, keeping productive beta chains. Identical CDR3 protein sequences are pooled into one entry, listed with their most common genes and DNA. Across this sample there are about 620,000 distinct CDR3 sequences, with roughly 45% seen only once. The top ten hold roughly 1.7% of the sample. The specimen sequenced was blood. The receptor set was obtained from a girl between 5 and 17 years old with multiple sclerosis.

This clonotype has a handful of counts. V is TRBV29-1 and J is TRBJ2-7, with 7 bases identical to TRBD1. TRBJ2-5 matches the DNA end more closely, so the J call is doubtful. Per the germline V gene, CDR1 is SQVTM and CDR2 is ANQGSEA. This CDR3 has 12 amino acids. The CDR3 DNA reads TGCAGCGCTGGGACAGCCCAAGAGACCCAGTACTTC. This encodes CSAGTAQETQYF.

This clonotype was seen more than once but under ten times. V is TRBV7-9 and J is TRBJ2-7, with 7 bases that match TRBD1. V was clipped by 3 bases and J by 5 bases; unmatched bases: 7. Germline lookup yields CDR1 SEHNR and CDR2 FQNEAQ (reference sequence). The CDR3 covers 14 residues. In nucleotides, the CDR3 is TGTGCCAGCAGCTTTGGACAGGTCTTCAACGAGCAGTACTTC. Residues: CASSFGQVFNEQYF. The full variable domain, rest sourced from reference TRBV7-9 and TRBJ2-7, is DTGVSQNPRHKITKRGQNVTFRCDPISEHNRLYWYRQTLGQGPEFLTYFQNEAQLEKSRLLSDRFSAERPKGSFSTLEIQRTEQGDSAMYLCASSFGQVFNEQYFGPGTRLTVT.

This clonotype was picked up a small number of times. The V gene is TRBV7-2, the J gene TRBJ2-7; D perhaps matches TRBD1 (6 bases). The V and J ends lost 3 bases and 2 bases respectively, with 8 bases between them. Germline V gene data show CDR1 as SGHTA and CDR2 as FQGNSA. This CDR3 region has 13 residues. CDR3 DNA sequence: TGTGCCAGCAGCTTCCGGGACACCTACGAGCAGTACTTC. Its protein product is CASSFRDTYEQYF.

The genes are TRBV4-1 and TRBJ2-7, with TRBD1 matching over 9 bases. Trimming at V came to 1 base and at J to 3 bases, leaving 7 bases not matched to a gene. This CDR3 contains 16 residues. The germline V gene has CDR1 MGHRA and CDR2 YSYEKL. The CDR3 region is CASSQGQGVESYEQYF. The CDR3 bases are TGCGCCAGCAGCCAAGGACAGGGGGTCGAGAGCTACGAGCAGTACTTC.

This clonotype was observed many times. The junction shows a germline mismatch at one end, possibly a read error. The chain joins TRBV5-1 to TRBJ2-6, with D possibly TRBD1 on 6 matching bases. In germline, CDR1 is SGHRS, CDR2 YFSETQ. The CDR3 is 15 residues long. The CDR3 loop is CASSLQGSGANVLTF. The CDR3 DNA reads TGTGCCAGCAGCCTACAGGGCTCTGGGGCCAACGTCCTGACTTTC.

The chain links TRBV4-1 to TRBJ2-1, with D unclear. Germline V gene lookup returns CDR1 MGHRA and CDR2 YSYEKL. Trimming removed 4 bases from V and 4 bases from J, with 14 bases in between. CDR3 length equals 15 residues. CDR3 amino acids: CASSPTQTGYNEQFF. DNA of the CDR3: TGCGCCAGCAGCCCGACCCAAACCGGGTACAATGAGCAGTTCTTC.

The V and J genes are TRBV7-9 and TRBJ1-5; TRBD1 might be the D (5 bases). Germline V gene sequence: CDR1 SEHNR, CDR2 FQNEAQ (reference sequence). Trimming left V 5 bases short and J 4 bases short, with 21 bases between. The CDR3 consists of 17 residues. The CDR3 sequence is CASSHHLTEGTNQPQHF. In DNA form, the CDR3 reads TGTGCCAGCAGCCACCACCTCACAGAGGGGACTAATCAGCCCCAGCATTTT.

The sample holds a few counts of this clonotype. The chain carries TRBV18 and TRBJ2-3; unclear D gene. Trimming cost V 0 bases and J 2 bases, with 12 bases left between them. The CDR3 is 16 residues long. Germline CDR1 is KGHSH and CDR2 is LQKENI. As DNA, the CDR3 is TGTGCCAGCTCACCACCGGTCTTTCAAGACACAGATACGCAGTATTTT. This sequence encodes CASSPPVFQDTDTQYF.

This rearrangement joins TRBV5-6 to TRBJ2-1; TRBD1 aligns across 9 bases. The germline V gene has CDR1 SGHDT and CDR2 YYEEEE. The CDR3 is made up of 16 amino acids. V was pared by 4 bases and J by 4 bases, with 9 bases of the junction left unmatched. Written as DNA, the CDR3 is TGTGCCAGCAGCCCCCGGACAGGGGCGGCTTACAATGAGCAGTTCTTC. Translation: CASSPRTGAAYNEQFF.

This clonotype was counted a few times. The chain combines TRBV29-1 with TRBJ1-1, with 7 bases aligning to TRBD1. J was trimmed by 7 bases and V by 4 bases; bases with no gene match: 9. CDR3 size: 13 residues. Germline CDR1 and CDR2: SQVTM and ANQGSEA. CDR3 coding DNA: TGCAGCGTTGTAAGGGACAGTGGCTTTGAAGCTTTCTTT. Protein sequence: CSVVRDSGFEAFF.

The genes are TRBV7-9 and TRBJ2-5, with D perhaps TRBD1 (6 bases). The germline gives CDR1 SEHNR, CDR2 FQNEAQ (reference sequence). V was shortened by 1 base and J by 1 base, with 10 bases between the two germline ends. The CDR3 runs 15 residues. The CDR3 here is CASSLGWTAQETQYF. The CDR3 DNA sequence: TGTGCCAGCAGCTTAGGTTGGACAGCCCAAGAGACCCAGTACTTC.

This clonotype was detected a few times. The V call is TRBV5-1, the J call TRBJ2-4; 9 nucleotides line up with TRBD2. The J call may not be correct, given that the DNA end is closer to TRBJ2-7. From germline, CDR1 is SGHRS and CDR2 YFSETQ. The CDR3 runs 16 residues. CDR3 sequence reads: CASSPFVSGGTYEQYF. CDR3 nucleotides: TGCGCCAGCAGCCCCTTTGTTAGCGGGGGAACATACGAGCAGTACTTC.

V usage is TRBV10-3 and J usage is TRBJ1-5; D possibly corresponds to TRBD1 (5 bases). From germline, CDR1 is ENHRY and CDR2 SYGVKD. The CDR3 length is 16 residues. Trimming cost V 0 bases and J 0 bases, with 9 bases left between them. The CDR3 bases are TGTGCCATCAGTGAGTCTAGACAGCTTAGCAATCAGCCCCAGCATTTT. Its protein is CAISESRQLSNQPQHF.

This clonotype was observed at least ten times. CDR3 amino acids: CASSLPGQETQYF. As DNA, the CDR3 is TGCGCCAGCAGCTTGCCCGGTCAAGAGACCCAGTACTTC. This chain links TRBV5-1 with TRBJ2-5; D unclear. There are 13 residues in the CDR3. The germline V gene encodes CDR1 SGHRS and CDR2 YFSETQ. V dropped 1 base and J dropped 2 bases, with 6 bases sitting between them.

The rearrangement links TRBV12-3 or TRBV12-4 to TRBJ2-7; D is undetermined. The CDR3 is made up of 15 amino acids. Trimming stripped 3 bases from V and 5 bases from J, with 17 bases between. The CDR3 DNA follows: TGTGCCAGCAGTTTCTTGGCGGAGCTAAGGGACGAGCAGTACTTC. This codes for CASSFLAELRDEQYF.

This chain uses TRBV7-2 with TRBJ1-6; 7 bases fit TRBD1. Germline V gene lookup returns CDR1 SGHTA and CDR2 FQGNSA. The junction had 9 bases not matched to a gene; V was cut back by 4 bases and J by 9 bases. The CDR3 covers 15 residues. The CDR3 nucleotides are TGTGCCAGCAGCTCTGGGAGCAGGGGGGTTTCACCCCTCCACTTT. This sequence encodes CASSSGSRGVSPLHF.

This clonotype was seen only a few times. J is TRBJ1-5 and V is TRBV9, with 11 bases matching TRBD1. CDR1 SGDLS and CDR2 YYNGEE come from the germline V gene. V was pared by 4 bases and J by 4 bases, with 7 bases of the junction left unmatched. The CDR3 spans 16 residues. This CDR3 is CASSPGTGGINQPQHF. In nucleotides, the CDR3 is TGTGCCAGCAGCCCAGGGACAGGGGGGATAAATCAGCCCCAGCATTTT.

The chain joins TRBV5-6 to TRBJ2-7; D is ambiguous. V shed 0 bases and J shed 0 bases, with 4 bases lying between them. The CDR3 has 13 amino acids. CDR1 and CDR2 from the germline V gene are SGHDT and YYEEEE. The CDR3 DNA reads TGTGCCAGCAGCTTGGATCTCTCCTACGAGCAGTACTTC. The encoded protein is CASSLDLSYEQYF.

Remarks on this clonotype: An end of the junction does not agree with germline; a read error may underlie this. The gene calls are TRBV2 and TRBJ2-5; D call uncertain. CDR3 size: 15 residues. Germline CDR1 SNHLY, CDR2 FYNNEI. The CDR3 sequence is CASSEGASLQGTQYF. The CDR3 nucleotides read TGTGCCAGCAGTGAAGGGGCCAGCCTCCAAGGGACCCAGTACTTC.

This clonotype was seen more than once but under ten times. At one boundary the junction diverges from the germline segment, which might be a read error. J is TRBJ1-2 and V is TRBV2; 10 bases match TRBD1. Looked up from germline, CDR1 is SNHLY and CDR2 is FYNNEI. This CDR3 is built from 14 residues. The CDR3 here is CASSEDRGPYGYTF. CDR3 sequence (DNA): TGTGCCAGCAGCGAAGACAGGGGGCCCTATGGCTACACCTTC. Using reference TRBV2 and TRBJ1-2 for the parts outside the CDR3, the full variable domain is EPEVTQTPSHQVTQMGQEVILRCVPISNHLYFYWYRQILGQKVEFLVSFYNNEISEKSEIFDDQFSVERPDGSNFTLKIRSTKLEDSAMYFCASSEDRGPYGYTFGSGTRLTVV.

This clonotype was seen a handful of times. J is TRBJ2-7 and V is TRBV5-1; the D gene could be TRBD1 or TRBD2 (5 bases each). CDR3 length equals 14 residues. Trimming cost V 3 bases and J 5 bases, with 15 bases left between them. The germline V gene encodes CDR1 SGHRS and CDR2 YFSETQ. This chain's CDR3 is CASSWDGRADEQYF. For the CDR3, the DNA is TGCGCCAGCAGCTGGGACGGACGGGCAGACGAGCAGTACTTC.

This clonotype was seen only a few times. The chain joins TRBV29-1 to TRBJ2-3, with D uncertain. This CDR3 has 11 amino acids. V was shortened by 3 bases and J by 8 bases, with 9 bases between the two germline ends. Looked up from germline, CDR1 is SQVTM and CDR2 is ANQGSEA. The CDR3 DNA follows: TGCAGCGTTGACAGAGGTGGTACGCAGTATTTT. Translating gives CSVDRGGTQYF.

The V and J genes are TRBV7-6 and TRBJ1-1; a possible D gene is TRBD1 (5 bases). This CDR3 has 16 residues. V shed 3 bases and J shed 4 bases, with 18 bases lying between them. The germline gives CDR1 SGHVS, CDR2 FNYEAQ. The CDR3 DNA reads TGTGCCAGCAGCTTCCCTAGGGAGGGGCCGAGCACTGAAGCTTTCTTT. Its translation is CASSFPREGPSTEAFF.

This chain joins TRBV5-1 and TRBJ1-2; weak D call: TRBD1 (6 bases). From germline, CDR1 is SGHRS and CDR2 YFSETQ. V dropped 0 bases and J dropped 12 bases, with 18 bases sitting between them. The CDR3 extends over 14 amino acids. CDR3 residues: CASSLAGRAGANTF. The CDR3 DNA follows: TGCGCCAGCAGCTTGGCCGGTCGGGCAGGGGCGAACACCTTC.

The chain recombines TRBV4-1 with TRBJ2-3; perhaps TRBD1 as D (5 bases). V lost 0 bases to trimming and J lost 3 bases, with 19 bases between them. The CDR3 has 18 residues. CDR1 and CDR2 from the germline V gene are MGHRA and YSYEKL. The CDR3 protein is CASSQEERRQFLTDTQYF. CDR3 bases: TGCGCCAGCAGCCAAGAGGAACGAAGACAGTTCTTAACAGATACGCAGTATTTT.

The chain couples TRBV6-4 to TRBJ2-1; D possibly corresponds to TRBD2 (5 bases). Germline loops: CDR1 MRHNA, CDR2 SNTAGT. With 2 bases removed from V and 3 bases from J, the gap between germline ends came to 5 bases. This CDR3 contains 13 residues. Written as DNA, the CDR3 is TGTGCCAGCAGTGACGGAGGCTACAATGAGCAGTTCTTC. As protein: CASSDGGYNEQFF.

This clonotype turned up a few times. The chain couples TRBV7-2 to TRBJ1-2; the D gene is possibly TRBD1 (5 bases). V lost 4 bases to trimming and J lost 3 bases, with 12 bases between them. CDR3 size: 14 residues. Germline CDR1 SGHTA, CDR2 FQGNSA. CDR3 nucleotide sequence: TGTGCCAGCAGCTCCACCGGGGGGTACTATGGCTACACCTTC. This sequence encodes CASSSTGGYYGYTF.